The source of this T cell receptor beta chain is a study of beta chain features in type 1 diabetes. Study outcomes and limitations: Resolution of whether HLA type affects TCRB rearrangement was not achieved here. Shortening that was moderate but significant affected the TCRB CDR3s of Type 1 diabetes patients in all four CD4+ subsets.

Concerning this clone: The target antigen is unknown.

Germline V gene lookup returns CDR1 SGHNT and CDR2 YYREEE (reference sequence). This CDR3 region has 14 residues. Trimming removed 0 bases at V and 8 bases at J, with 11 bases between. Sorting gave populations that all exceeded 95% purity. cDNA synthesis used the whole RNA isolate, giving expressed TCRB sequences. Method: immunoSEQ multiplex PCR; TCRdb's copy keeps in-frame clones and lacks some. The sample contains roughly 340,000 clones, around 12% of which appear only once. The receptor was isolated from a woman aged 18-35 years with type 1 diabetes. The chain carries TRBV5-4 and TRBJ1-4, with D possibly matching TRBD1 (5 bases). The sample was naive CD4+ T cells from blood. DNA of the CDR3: TGTGCCAGCAGCTTGGGCAGGGCCAACGAAAAACTGTTTTTT. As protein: CASSLGRANEKLFF.